A single sample gave rise to the 6 T cell receptor beta chains below, sequenced in a study of T cell changes during pregnancy in multiple sclerosis. The repertoire was sequenced with immunoSEQ multiplex PCR; TCRdb's copy has only in-frame clones and lacks some. The sample consists of approximately 39,000 clones, 90% of them appearing once. The sequenced sample was CD4+ T cells from peripheral blood mononuclear cells, obtained in the second trimester of pregnancy. The receptors were sampled from a female donor with multiple sclerosis, enrolled in a pregnancy study.

This clone was seen only once. The J gene is TRBJ2-7, the V gene TRBV14; no reliable D call. This CDR3 spans 12 amino acids. Germline V gene lookup returns CDR1 SGHDN and CDR2 FVKESK. V lost 4 bases to trimming and J lost 0 bases, with 4 bases between them. The CDR3 region is CASSLNSYEQYF. The CDR3 nucleotides read TGTGCCAGCAGCCTAAACTCCTACGAGCAGTACTTC.

This rearrangement joins TRBV9 to TRBJ2-3; maybe TRBD1 (6 bases). CDR1 and CDR2 (germline): SGDLS, YYNGEE. The CDR3 spans 16 residues. V lost 3 bases and J lost 2, with 16 bases in between. The CDR3 DNA follows: TGTGCCAGCAGCGGGGGGACCGACAGGTTCACAGATACGCAGTATTTT. It encodes CASSGGTDRFTDTQYF.

This clone occurred a few times. The V gene is TRBV27, the J gene TRBJ2-7, with 7 nucleotides matching TRBD1. Per the germline V gene, CDR1 is MNHEY and CDR2 is SMNVEV (reference sequence). The junction had 9 bases not matched to a gene; V was cut back by 6 bases and J by 7 bases. The CDR3 runs to 13 residues. CDR3 protein: CASRRQGAGEQYF. CDR3 sequence (DNA): TGTGCCAGCAGGCGACAGGGTGCAGGGGAGCAGTACTTC.

The chain uses TRBV10-2 and TRBJ2-7, with 9 bases aligning to TRBD2. The CDR3 loop spans 15 amino acids. The J segment lost 2 bases and the V segment lost 8 bases, leaving 10 bases of the junction unmatched. Germline-derived CDR1 and CDR2 are WSHSY and SAAADI. The CDR3 reads CASHSAGGSTYEQYF. CDR3 nucleotides: TGCGCCAGCCATTCAGCGGGAGGTTCCACCTACGAGCAGTACTTC.

The chain uses TRBV18 and TRBJ2-7; 7 bases align to TRBD1. The V gene end was trimmed by 10 bases and the J gene end by 0 bases; junction bases not matched to a gene: 3. The CDR3 is 12 residues long. CDR1 is KGHSH and CDR2 is LQKENI in the germline V gene. The DNA for the CDR3 is TGTGCCACGGGACAGAGCTCCTACGAGCAGTACTTC. As protein: CATGQSSYEQYF.

This clone was picked up one time. The V call is TRBV13, the J call TRBJ1-1, with D possibly being TRBD1 (5 bases). The CDR3 totals 15 residues. Germline CDR1 reads PRHDT; CDR2 reads FYEKMQ (reference sequence). V lost 5 bases and J 0 bases, leaving 13 bases between the germline ends. For the CDR3, the DNA is TGTGCCAGCAGCGGAATACAGGCCATGAACACTGAAGCTTTCTTT. Residues: CASSGIQAMNTEAFF.